The rows below give T cell receptor beta chains drawn from one sample of a study of post-analysis software for immune sequencing data. One entry per CDR3 protein results from TCRdb running MiXCR on the PCR reads. The data contain 650,000 to 850,000 distinct CDR3 sequences, approximately 57% of them singletons. The source material was blood. The receptors were gathered from a girl aged 10 to 17 with multiple sclerosis. The CDR3 runs from the conserved cysteine through the conserved F or W. The D gene is left open where the match is weak. Some rows have no size entry. The others give once, few or many, or a class for an expanded clone.

j_call d_call clone_size cdr3_length v_call cdr3_nt cdr3_aa
TRBJ2-7 TRBD1 once 15 TRBV29-1 TGCAGCGCCCTGATCCGGGACAGGGGATCCTACGAGCAGTACTTC CSALIRDRGSYEQYF
TRBJ2-5 - - 14 TRBV4-1 TGCGCCAGCAGCCAAGATGATTGGGGAGAGACCCAGTACTTC CASSQDDWGETQYF
TRBJ2-7 - - 12 TRBV15 TGTGCCACCAGCAGACTGGGCTACGAGCAGTACTTC CATSRLGYEQYF
TRBJ2-3 - - 14 TRBV4-1 TGCGCCAGCAGTCGACAGGACAACACAGATACGCAGTATTTT CASSRQDNTDTQYF
TRBJ1-2 TRBD1 - 14 TRBV2 TGTGCCAGTCGAACCCCGGGACAGAACTATGGCTACACCTTC CASRTPGQNYGYTF
TRBJ2-5 - - 16 TRBV5-1 TGCGCCAGCAGCTTGGGGGGGACCACCTGGCAGGAGACCCAGTACTTC CASSLGGTTWQETQYF
TRBJ2-1 - - 13 TRBV12-3/TRBV12-4 TGTGCCAGCAGTCCAGGCCTCTATGGTGAGCAGTTCTTC CASSPGLYGEQFF
TRBJ2-1 TRBD2 - 14 TRBV20-1 TGCAGTGCTAGAGGCGCGGGAGGGCCCCATGAGCAGTTCTTC CSARGAGGPHEQFF
TRBJ2-5 TRBD1 few 12 TRBV29-1 TGCAGCGTTAAGGACAGGGGGGAGACCCAGTACTTC CSVKDRGETQYF
TRBJ2-3 - - 14 TRBV12-3/TRBV12-4 TGTGCCAGCAGTTTTTCTTCGGGCACAGATACGCAGTATTTT CASSFSSGTDTQYF